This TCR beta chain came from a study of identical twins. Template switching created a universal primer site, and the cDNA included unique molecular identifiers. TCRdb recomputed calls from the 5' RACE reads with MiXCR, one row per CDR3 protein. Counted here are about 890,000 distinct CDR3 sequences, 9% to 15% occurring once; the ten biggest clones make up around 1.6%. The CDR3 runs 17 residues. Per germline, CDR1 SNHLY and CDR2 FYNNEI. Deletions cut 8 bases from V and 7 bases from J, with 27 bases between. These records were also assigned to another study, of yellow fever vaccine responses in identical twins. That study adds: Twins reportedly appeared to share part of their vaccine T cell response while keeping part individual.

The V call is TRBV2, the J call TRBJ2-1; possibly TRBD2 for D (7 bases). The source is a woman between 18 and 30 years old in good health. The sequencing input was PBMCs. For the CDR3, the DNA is TGTGCCAGCGTGAGGTCTAATTGGGGGGAGGGGGGAAATGAGCAGTTCTTC. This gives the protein CASVRSNWGEGGNEQFF.